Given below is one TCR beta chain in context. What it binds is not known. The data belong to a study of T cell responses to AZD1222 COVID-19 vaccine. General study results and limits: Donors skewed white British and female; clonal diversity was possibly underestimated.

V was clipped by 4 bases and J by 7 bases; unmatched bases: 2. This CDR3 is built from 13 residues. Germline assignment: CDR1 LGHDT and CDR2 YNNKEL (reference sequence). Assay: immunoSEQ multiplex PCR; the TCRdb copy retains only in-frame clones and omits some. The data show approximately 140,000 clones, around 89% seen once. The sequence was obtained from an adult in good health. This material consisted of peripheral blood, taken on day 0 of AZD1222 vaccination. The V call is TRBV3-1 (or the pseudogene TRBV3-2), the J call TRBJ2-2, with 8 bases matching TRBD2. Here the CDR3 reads CASSPRGGGELFF. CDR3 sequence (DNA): TGTGCCAGCAGCCCACGGGGGGGCGGGGAGCTGTTTTTT.